The rows below give T cell receptor beta chains drawn from one sample of a study of blood T cell repertoires in COVID-19. Generated by immunoSEQ multiplex PCR, the TCRdb table keeps only in-frame clones and is missing some. Of some 200,000 clones detected, approximately 90% appear once; the ten largest clones hold roughly a fifth. Input material: peripheral blood. Receptor source: a man between 60 and 75 years old with active or convalescent COVID-19. Each CDR3 is given with its conserved first and last residue. Each record gives: V gene, clone size, D gene, J gene, CDR3 DNA, CDR3 protein. D genes are given only for firm matches. The listing skips clone size in some rows; elsewhere it reads once, few, many or a size class.

>TRBV20-1|-|TRBD2|TRBJ2-3
TGCAGTGCTAGTGATGCGGGGGGTTCGATGGATACGCAGTATTTT
CSASDAGGSMDTQYF
>TRBV27|-|TRBD1|TRBJ1-1
TGTGCCAGCACCTTCTCCCCGGGACAGGGGAAAGGCACTGAAGCTTTCTTT
CASTFSPGQGKGTEAFF
>TRBV5-4|once|-|TRBJ1-6
TGTGCCAGCAGCTTTATCAATTCACCCCTCCACTTT
CASSFINSPLHF
>TRBV25-1|-|-|TRBJ2-1
TGTGCCAGCAGCCCCGAAAGAGGAGTGAATGAGCAGTTCTTC
CASSPERGVNEQFF
>TRBV7-9|once|TRBD2|TRBJ2-5
TGTGCCAGCAGCCTGAGCCGTCCGGGAGGCTGGGAGACCCAGTACTTC
CASSLSRPGGWETQYF
>TRBV2|-|-|TRBJ1-1
TGTGCCAGCAAGGTCGAGGGTGAAGCTTTCTTT
CASKVEGEAFF
>TRBV12-3/TRBV12-4|-|-|TRBJ1-5
TGTGCCAGCAGTTTACGGGCGGGTCAGCCCCAGCATTTT
CASSLRAGQPQHF
>TRBV19|-|-|TRBJ1-1
TGTGCCAGTAGTATGGGCGGGGGCTTTATGAACACTGAAGCTTTCTTT
CASSMGGGFMNTEAFF
>TRBV4-1|-|TRBD1|TRBJ1-6
TGCGCCAGCAGCCCCGGACCGGGACAGGGAAATTCACCCCTCCACTTT
CASSPGPGQGNSPLHF
>TRBV6-1|-|-|TRBJ1-5
TGTGCCAGCAGTGATTCTAGTCGCTGGAACAGCAATCAGCCCCAGCATTTT
CASSDSSRWNSNQPQHF
>TRBV6-1|-|TRBD1|TRBJ2-2
TGTGCCAGCAGTGACAGGGGGCGCGGCACCGGGGAGCTGTTTTTT
CASSDRGRGTGELFF
>TRBV27|few|-|TRBJ1-1
TGTGCCAGCACCCGCAGCCGGGAGTTGAACACTGAAGCTTTCTTT
CASTRSRELNTEAFF
>TRBV5-1|-|-|TRBJ2-7
TGCGCCAGCAGCTTGCCAGGGGGGCTGCCGGACGAGCAGTACTTC
CASSLPGGLPDEQYF
>TRBV3-1/TRBV3-2|-|-|TRBJ2-5
TGTGCCAGCAGCCAAGTCCGACAGATAGAAGAGACCCAGTACTTC
CASSQVRQIEETQYF
>TRBV6-1|-|TRBD1|TRBJ1-5
TGTGCCAGCAGTGAAGAAAAGGGGGCCGAGGGACAGCCCCAGCATTTT
CASSEEKGAEGQPQHF
>TRBV5-1|-|-|TRBJ2-5
TGCGCCAGCAGCTGGGTGGGGGCCGAGACCCAGTACTTC
CASSWVGAETQYF
>TRBV6-5|-|-|TRBJ1-5
TGTGCCAGCACGCCAGGGAAGAATAGCAATCAGCCCCAGCATTTT
CASTPGKNSNQPQHF
>TRBV7-2|few|TRBD2|TRBJ2-1
TGTGCCAGCAGATCTAGCGGGTACAATGAGCAGTTCTTC
CASRSSGYNEQFF
>TRBV6-2/TRBV6-3|-|-|TRBJ2-7
TGTGCCAGCAGTTACCACGGCCCAGGGGAGTACTTC
CASSYHGPGEYF
>TRBV27|-|-|TRBJ1-4
TGTGCCAGCAGCCGAAAGTTGCACGGAGCCGAAAAACTGTTTTTT
CASSRKLHGAEKLFF
>TRBV3-1/TRBV3-2|-|TRBD2|TRBJ2-3
TGTGCCAGCAGCAAGAGGACTAGCGGGGGCCGTGCAGATACGCAGTATTTT
CASSKRTSGGRADTQYF
>TRBV18|-|TRBD1|TRBJ1-6
TGTGCCAGCTCACCTCAGGGACAGGGGAATTCACCCCTCCACTTT
CASSPQGQGNSPLHF
>TRBV19|few|-|TRBJ1-2
TGTGCCAGTAGCTGGACAGCTAACTATGGCTACACCTTC
CASSWTANYGYTF
>TRBV7-9|-|-|TRBJ2-1
TGTGCCAGCAGCTCCTATGCAGGGGGGTACAATGAGCAGTTCTTC
CASSSYAGGYNEQFF
>TRBV6-6|-|-|TRBJ1-5
TGTGCCAGCAGTCCCACAGGGCAATTGCAGCCCCAGCATTTT
CASSPTGQLQPQHF
>TRBV11-1|-|-|TRBJ1-5
TGTGCCAGCAGCGGAGGAGGGCCCCAGCATTTT
CASSGGGPQHF
>TRBV19|once|TRBD1|TRBJ2-4
TGTGCCAGTAGTACCTTGACAGGGTTAGCCAAAAACATTCAGTACTTC
CASSTLTGLAKNIQYF
>TRBV7-9|-|-|TRBJ1-2
TGTGCCAGCAGCATTCAGGGAACCAACTATGGCTACACCTTC
CASSIQGTNYGYTF
>TRBV28|-|TRBD1|TRBJ1-6
TGTGCCAGCAGTTTATCAAGGGGGCTTAGTTCACCCCTCCACTTT
CASSLSRGLSSPLHF
>TRBV4-1|-|-|TRBJ1-2
TGCGCCAGCAGCCAAGGTCGGGGATTGGGCTATGGCTACACCTTC
CASSQGRGLGYGYTF
>TRBV6-5|once|-|TRBJ1-1
TGTGCCAGCAGTTTTAACAGGGTGCGCACTGAAGCTTTCTTT
CASSFNRVRTEAFF
>TRBV29-1|-|TRBD1|TRBJ1-2
TGCAGCGCCAAACCCGGGACAGGCGACTATGGCTACACCTTC
CSAKPGTGDYGYTF
>TRBV6-5|-|-|TRBJ1-6
TGTGCCAGCAGAAGACCGGGTTATAATTCACCCCTCCACTTT
CASRRPGYNSPLHF
>TRBV5-4|-|TRBD1|TRBJ1-2
TGTGCCAGCAGGGGACAGGGTGAAAACTATGGCTACACCTTC
CASRGQGENYGYTF
>TRBV10-3|-|-|TRBJ1-5
TGTGCCATCAGTGAGTCGGCGGGGAACAATCAGCCCCAGCATTTT
CAISESAGNNQPQHF
>TRBV3-1/TRBV3-2|-|TRBD1|TRBJ1-6
TGTGCCAGCAGCGCGGACAGGGGATCGGGCTCACCCCTCCACTTT
CASSADRGSGSPLHF
>TRBV6-5|-|-|TRBJ1-5
TGTGCCAGCAGTCGACAGAGGAGCAATCAGCCCCAGCATTTT
CASSRQRSNQPQHF
>TRBV13|-|-|TRBJ1-3
TGTGCCAGCAGCCCGCAATTGTGGGGGGTGGAAGGAAACACCATATATTTT
CASSPQLWGVEGNTIYF
>TRBV9|-|-|TRBJ1-3
TGTGCCAGCAGCCCTCGGCAGGGTCAAAACACCATATATTTT
CASSPRQGQNTIYF
>TRBV6-5|-|TRBD1|TRBJ2-5
TGTGCCAGCAGACGGACAGGGGTAGAGACCCAGTACTTC
CASRRTGVETQYF
>TRBV29-1|-|-|TRBJ1-1
TGCAGCGTTGAAAGAGTTCTGAACACTGAAGCTTTCTTT
CSVERVLNTEAFF